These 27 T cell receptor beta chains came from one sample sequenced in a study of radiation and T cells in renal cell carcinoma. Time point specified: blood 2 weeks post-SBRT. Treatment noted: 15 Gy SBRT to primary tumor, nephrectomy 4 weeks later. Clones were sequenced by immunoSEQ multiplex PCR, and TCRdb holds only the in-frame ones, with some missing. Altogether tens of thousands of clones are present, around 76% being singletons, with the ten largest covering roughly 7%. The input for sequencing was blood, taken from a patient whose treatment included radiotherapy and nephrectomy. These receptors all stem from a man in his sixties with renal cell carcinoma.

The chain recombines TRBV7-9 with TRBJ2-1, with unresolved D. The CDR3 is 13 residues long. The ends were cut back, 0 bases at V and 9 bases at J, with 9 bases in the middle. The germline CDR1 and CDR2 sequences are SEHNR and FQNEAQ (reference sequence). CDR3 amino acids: CASSLASVFEQFF. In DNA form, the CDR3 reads TGTGCCAGCAGCTTAGCCAGCGTCTTTGAGCAGTTCTTC.

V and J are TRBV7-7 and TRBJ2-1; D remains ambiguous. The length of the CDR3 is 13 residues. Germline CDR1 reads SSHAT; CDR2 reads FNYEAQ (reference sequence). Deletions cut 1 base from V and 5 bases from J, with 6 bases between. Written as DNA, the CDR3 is TGTGCCAGCAGCTTAGTCTTTGACAATGAGCAGTTCTTC. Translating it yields CASSLVFDNEQFF.

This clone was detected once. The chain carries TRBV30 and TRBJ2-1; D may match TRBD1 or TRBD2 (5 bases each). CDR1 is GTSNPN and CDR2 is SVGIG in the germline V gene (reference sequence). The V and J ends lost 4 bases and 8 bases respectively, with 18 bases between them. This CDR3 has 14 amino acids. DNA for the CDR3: TGTGCCTGGAATGGGTGGGGGAGAGGAGATGAGCAGTTCTTC. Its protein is CAWNGWGRGDEQFF.

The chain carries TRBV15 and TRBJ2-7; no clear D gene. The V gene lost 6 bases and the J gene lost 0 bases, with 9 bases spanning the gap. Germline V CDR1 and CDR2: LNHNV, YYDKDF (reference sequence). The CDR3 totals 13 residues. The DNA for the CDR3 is TGTGCCACCAGGGACGTAATCTCCTACGAGCAGTACTTC. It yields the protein CATRDVISYEQYF.

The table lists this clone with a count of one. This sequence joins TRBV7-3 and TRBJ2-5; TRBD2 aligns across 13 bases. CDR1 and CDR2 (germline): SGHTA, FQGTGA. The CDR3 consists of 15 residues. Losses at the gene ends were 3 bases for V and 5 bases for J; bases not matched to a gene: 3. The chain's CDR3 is CASSFGLAGAETQYF. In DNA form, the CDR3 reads TGTGCCAGCAGCTTTGGACTAGCGGGAGCGGAGACCCAGTACTTC.

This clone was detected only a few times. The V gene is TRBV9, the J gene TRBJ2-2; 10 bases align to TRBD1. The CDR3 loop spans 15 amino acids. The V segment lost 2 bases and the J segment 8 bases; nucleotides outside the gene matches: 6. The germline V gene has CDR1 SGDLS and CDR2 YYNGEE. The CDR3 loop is CASSVGTGDSGELFF. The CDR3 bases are TGTGCCAGCAGCGTCGGGACAGGGGATTCGGGGGAGCTGTTTTTT.

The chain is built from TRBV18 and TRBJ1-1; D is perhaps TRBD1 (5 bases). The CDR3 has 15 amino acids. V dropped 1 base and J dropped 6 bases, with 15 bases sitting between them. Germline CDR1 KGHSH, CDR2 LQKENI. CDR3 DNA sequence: TGTGCCAGCTCACCACAGGCAGGGAGAAAGGCTGAAGCTTTCTTT. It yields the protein CASSPQAGRKAEAFF.

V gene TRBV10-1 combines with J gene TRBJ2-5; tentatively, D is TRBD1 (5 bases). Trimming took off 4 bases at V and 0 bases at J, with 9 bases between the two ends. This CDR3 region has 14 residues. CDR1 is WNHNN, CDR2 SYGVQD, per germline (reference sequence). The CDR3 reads CASSAQAYQETQYF. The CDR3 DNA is TGCGCCAGCAGTGCACAGGCGTACCAAGAGACCCAGTACTTC.

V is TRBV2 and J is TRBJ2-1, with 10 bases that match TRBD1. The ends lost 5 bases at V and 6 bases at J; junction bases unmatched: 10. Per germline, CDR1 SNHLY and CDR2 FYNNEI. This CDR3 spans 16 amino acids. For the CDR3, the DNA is TGTGCCAGCAGTAGGGACAGGGGCGCAGGTCTCAATGAGCAGTTCTTC. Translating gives CASSRDRGAGLNEQFF.

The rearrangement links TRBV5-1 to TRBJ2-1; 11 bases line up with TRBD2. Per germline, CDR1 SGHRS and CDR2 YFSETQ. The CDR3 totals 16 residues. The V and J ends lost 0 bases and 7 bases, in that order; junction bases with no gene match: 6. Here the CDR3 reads CASSLDGLAGGNEQFF. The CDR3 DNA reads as TGCGCCAGCAGCTTGGATGGTCTAGCGGGAGGAAATGAGCAGTTCTTC.

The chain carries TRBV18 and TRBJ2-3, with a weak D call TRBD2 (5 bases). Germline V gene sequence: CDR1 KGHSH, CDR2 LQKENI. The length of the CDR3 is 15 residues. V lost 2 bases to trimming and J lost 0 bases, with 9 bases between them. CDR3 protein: CASSPSGTSTDTQYF. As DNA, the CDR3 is TGTGCCAGCTCACCAAGCGGTACTAGCACAGATACGCAGTATTTT.

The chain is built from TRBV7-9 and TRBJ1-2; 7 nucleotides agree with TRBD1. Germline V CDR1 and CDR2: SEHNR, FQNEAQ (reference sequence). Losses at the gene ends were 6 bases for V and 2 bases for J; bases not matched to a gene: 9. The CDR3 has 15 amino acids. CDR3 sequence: CASRDAGTANYGYTF. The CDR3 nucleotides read TGTGCCAGCAGGGACGCCGGGACAGCGAACTATGGCTACACCTTC. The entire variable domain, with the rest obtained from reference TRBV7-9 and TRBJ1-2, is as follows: DTGVSQNPRHKITKRGQNVTFRCDPISEHNRLYWYRQTLGQGPEFLTYFQNEAQLEKSRLLSDRFSAERPKGSFSTLEIQRTEQGDSAMYLCASRDAGTANYGYTFGSGTRLTVV.

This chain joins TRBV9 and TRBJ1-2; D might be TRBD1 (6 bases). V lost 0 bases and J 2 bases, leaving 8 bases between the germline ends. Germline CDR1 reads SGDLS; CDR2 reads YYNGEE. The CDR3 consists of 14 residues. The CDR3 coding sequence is TGTGCCAGCAGCGTAGGGCAGGGGAACTATGGCTACACCTTC. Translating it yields CASSVGQGNYGYTF. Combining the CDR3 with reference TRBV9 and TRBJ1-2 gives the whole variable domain DSGVTQTPKHLITATGQRVTLRCSPRSGDLSVYWYQQSLDQGLQFLIQYYNGEERAKGNILERFSAQQFPDLHSELNLSSLELGDSALYFCASSVGQGNYGYTFGSGTRLTVV.

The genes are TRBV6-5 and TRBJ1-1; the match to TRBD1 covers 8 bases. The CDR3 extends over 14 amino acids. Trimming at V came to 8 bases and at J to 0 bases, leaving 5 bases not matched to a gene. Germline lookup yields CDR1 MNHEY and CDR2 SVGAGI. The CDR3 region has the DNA TGTGCCAGCTACCGACAGGGGATGAACACTGAAGCTTTCTTT. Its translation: CASYRQGMNTEAFF.

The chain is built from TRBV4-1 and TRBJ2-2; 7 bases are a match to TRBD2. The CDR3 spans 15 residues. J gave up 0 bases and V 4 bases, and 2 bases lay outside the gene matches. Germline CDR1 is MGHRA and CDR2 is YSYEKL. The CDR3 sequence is CASSLAGPNTGELFF. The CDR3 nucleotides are TGCGCCAGCAGCCTAGCGGGTCCGAACACCGGGGAGCTGTTTTTT.

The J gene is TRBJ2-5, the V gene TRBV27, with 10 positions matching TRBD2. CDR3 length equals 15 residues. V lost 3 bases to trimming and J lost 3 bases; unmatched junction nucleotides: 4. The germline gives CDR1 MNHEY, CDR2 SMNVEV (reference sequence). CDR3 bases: TGTGCCAGCAGTTTGGGCGGACTAGCGGAAGAGACCCAGTACTTC. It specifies CASSLGGLAEETQYF.

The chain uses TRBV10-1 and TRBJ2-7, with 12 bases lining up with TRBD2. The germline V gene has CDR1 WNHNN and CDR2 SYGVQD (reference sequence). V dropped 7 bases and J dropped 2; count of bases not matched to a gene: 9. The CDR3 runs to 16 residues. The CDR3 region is CASMRLAGAKPYEQYF. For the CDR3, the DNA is TGCGCCAGCATGAGACTAGCGGGGGCGAAACCCTACGAGCAGTACTTC.

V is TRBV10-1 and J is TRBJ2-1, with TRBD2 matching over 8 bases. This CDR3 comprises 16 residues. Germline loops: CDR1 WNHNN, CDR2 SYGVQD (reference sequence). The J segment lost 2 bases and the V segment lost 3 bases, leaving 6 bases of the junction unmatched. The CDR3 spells CASSDGSGGPYNEQFF. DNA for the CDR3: TGCGCCAGCAGTGATGGATCGGGAGGGCCCTACAATGAGCAGTTCTTC.

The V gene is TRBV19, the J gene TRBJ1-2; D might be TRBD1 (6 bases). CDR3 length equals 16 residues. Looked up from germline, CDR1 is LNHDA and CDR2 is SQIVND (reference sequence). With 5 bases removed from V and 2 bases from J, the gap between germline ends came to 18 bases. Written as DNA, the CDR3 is TGTGCCAGTAGTGCAAGCTCCGACAGGCTGAACTATGGCTACACCTTC. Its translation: CASSASSDRLNYGYTF.

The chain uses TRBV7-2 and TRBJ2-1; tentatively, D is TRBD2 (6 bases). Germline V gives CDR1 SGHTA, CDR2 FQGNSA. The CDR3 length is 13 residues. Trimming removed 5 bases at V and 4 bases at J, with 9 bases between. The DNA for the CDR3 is TGTGCCAGCAGCCTTAGCGGTTACAATGAGCAGTTCTTC. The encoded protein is CASSLSGYNEQFF. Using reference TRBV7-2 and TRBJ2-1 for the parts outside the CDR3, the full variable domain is GAGVSQSPSNKVTEKGKDVELRCDPISGHTALYWYRQSLGQGLEFLIYFQGNSAPDKSGLPSDRFSAERTGGSVSTLTIQRTQQEDSAVYLCASSLSGYNEQFFGPGTRLTVL.

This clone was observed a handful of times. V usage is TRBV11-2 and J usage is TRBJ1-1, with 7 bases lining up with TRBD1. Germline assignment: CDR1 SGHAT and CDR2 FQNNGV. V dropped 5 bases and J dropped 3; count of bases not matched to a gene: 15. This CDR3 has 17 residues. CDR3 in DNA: TGTGCCAGCAGCCCCCGATTGACAGGGTTTAGGTACACTGAAGCTTTCTTT. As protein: CASSPRLTGFRYTEAFF.

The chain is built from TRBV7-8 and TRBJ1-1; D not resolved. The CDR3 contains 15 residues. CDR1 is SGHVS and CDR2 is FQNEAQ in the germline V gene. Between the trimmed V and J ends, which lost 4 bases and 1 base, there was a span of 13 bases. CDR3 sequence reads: CASSSTSRGNTEAFF. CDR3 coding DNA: TGTGCCAGCAGCTCGACCTCCCGGGGGAACACTGAAGCTTTCTTT.

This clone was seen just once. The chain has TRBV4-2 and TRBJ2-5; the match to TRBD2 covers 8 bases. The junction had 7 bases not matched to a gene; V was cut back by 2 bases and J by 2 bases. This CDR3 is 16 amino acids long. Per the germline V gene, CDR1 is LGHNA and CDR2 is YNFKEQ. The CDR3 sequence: CASSQLASGGQETQYF. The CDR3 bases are TGTGCCAGCAGCCAACTCGCCAGCGGGGGTCAAGAGACCCAGTACTTC.

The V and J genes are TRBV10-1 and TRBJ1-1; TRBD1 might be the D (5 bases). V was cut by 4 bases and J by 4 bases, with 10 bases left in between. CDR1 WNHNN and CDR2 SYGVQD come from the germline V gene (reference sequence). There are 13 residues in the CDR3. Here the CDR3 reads CASSVAGGTEAFF. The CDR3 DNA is TGCGCCAGCAGTGTTGCCGGGGGCACTGAAGCTTTCTTT.

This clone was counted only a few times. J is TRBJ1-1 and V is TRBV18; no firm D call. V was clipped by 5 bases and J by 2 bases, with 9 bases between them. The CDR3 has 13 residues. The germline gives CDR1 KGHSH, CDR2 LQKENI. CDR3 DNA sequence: TGTGCCAGCTCATCGGACGGCAACACTGAAGCTTTCTTT. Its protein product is CASSSDGNTEAFF.

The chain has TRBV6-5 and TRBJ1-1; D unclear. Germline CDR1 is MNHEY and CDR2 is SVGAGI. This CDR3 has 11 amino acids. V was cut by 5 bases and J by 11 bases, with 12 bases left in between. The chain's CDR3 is CASSGRGDAFF. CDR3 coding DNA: TGTGCCAGCAGTGGACGAGGTGACGCTTTCTTT.

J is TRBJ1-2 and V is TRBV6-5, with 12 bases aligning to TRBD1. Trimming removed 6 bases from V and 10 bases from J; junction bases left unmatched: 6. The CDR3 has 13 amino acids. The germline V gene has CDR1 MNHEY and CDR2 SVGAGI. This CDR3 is CASRSGTGGDYTF. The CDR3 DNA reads TGTGCCAGCAGGTCCGGGACAGGGGGCGACTACACCTTC.